This T cell receptor beta chain was recovered during a study of blood T cells in healthy people across ages. A second about 7 to 12 cycle PCR used barcoded and J-beta primers. Each of the cDNA molecules was tagged by a template-switch adaptor with 12 random nucleotides. One entry per CDR3 protein results from TCRdb running MiXCR on the 5' RACE reads. Of fewer than 2 million distinct CDR3 sequences listed, about two fifths are singletons. The sample taken for sequencing was blood. This receptor was taken from a human donor in good health.

Here the CDR3 DNA reads TGTGCCAGTAGTATACTCGACCGGAACTATGGCTACACCTTC. It is translated as CASSILDRNYGYTF. The chain employs TRBV19 and TRBJ1-2; D remains unclear. V dropped 2 bases and J dropped 2 bases, with 9 bases sitting between them. CDR1 is LNHDA and CDR2 is SQIVND in the germline V gene (reference sequence). The length of the CDR3 is 14 residues. Complete variable domain (other parts from reference TRBV19 and TRBJ1-2): DGGITQSPKYLFRKEGQNVTLSCEQNLNHDAMYWYRQDPGQGLRLIYYSQIVNDFQKGDIAEGYSVSREKKESFPLTVTSAQKNPTAFYLCASSILDRNYGYTFGSGTRLTVV.